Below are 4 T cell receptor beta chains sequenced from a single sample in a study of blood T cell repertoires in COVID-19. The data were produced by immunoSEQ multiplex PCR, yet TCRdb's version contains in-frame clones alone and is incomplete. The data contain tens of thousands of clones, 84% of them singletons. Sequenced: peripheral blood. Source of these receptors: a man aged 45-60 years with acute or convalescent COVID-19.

The CDR3 spells CASNDKGNTIYF. Written as DNA, the CDR3 is TGTGCCAGTAACGACAAAGGAAACACCATATATTTT. The chain carries TRBV19 and TRBJ1-3, with D unclear. This CDR3 has 12 amino acids. V was cut by 7 bases and J by 4 bases, with 8 bases left in between. CDR1 is LNHDA and CDR2 is SQIVND in the germline V gene (reference sequence).

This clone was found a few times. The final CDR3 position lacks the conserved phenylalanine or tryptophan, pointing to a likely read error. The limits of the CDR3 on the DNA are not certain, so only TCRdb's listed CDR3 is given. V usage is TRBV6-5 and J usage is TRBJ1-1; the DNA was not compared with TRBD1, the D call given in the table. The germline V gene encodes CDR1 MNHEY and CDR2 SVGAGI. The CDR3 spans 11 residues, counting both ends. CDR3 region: CASSQAATATV.

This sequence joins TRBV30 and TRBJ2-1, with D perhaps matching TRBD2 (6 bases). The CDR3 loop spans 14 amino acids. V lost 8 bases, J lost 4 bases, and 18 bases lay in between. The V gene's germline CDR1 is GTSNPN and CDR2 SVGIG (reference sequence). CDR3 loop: CAHTGTGEYNEQFF. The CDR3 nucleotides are TGTGCCCACACAGGTACGGGGGAATACAATGAGCAGTTCTTC. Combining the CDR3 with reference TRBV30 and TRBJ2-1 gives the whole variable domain SQTIHQWPATLVQPVGSPLSLECTVEGTSNPNLYWYRQAAGRGLQLLFYSVGIGQISSEVPQNLSASRPQDRQFILSSKKLLLSDSGFYLCAHTGTGEYNEQFFGPGTRLTVL.

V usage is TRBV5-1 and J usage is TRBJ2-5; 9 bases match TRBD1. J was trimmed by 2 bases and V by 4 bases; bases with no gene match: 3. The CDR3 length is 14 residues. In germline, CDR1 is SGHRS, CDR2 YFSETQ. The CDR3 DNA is TGCGCCAGCAGCGGGACAGGGAAACAAGAGACCCAGTACTTC. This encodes CASSGTGKQETQYF. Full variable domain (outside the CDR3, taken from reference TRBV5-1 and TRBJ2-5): KAGVTQTPRYLIKTRGQQVTLSCSPISGHRSVSWYQQTPGQGLQFLFEYFSETQRNKGNFPGRFSGRQFSNSRSEMNVSTLELGDSALYLCASSGTGKQETQYFGPGTRLLVL.